This T cell receptor (beta chain) was retrieved from a study of T cell changes during pregnancy in multiple sclerosis. The protocol was immunoSEQ multiplex PCR, while the TCRdb copy is restricted to in-frame clones and leaves out a portion. The table lists tens of thousands of clones, more than 70% of them singletons. V was shortened by 4 bases and J by 15 bases, with 16 bases between the two germline ends. Germline CDR1 reads SNHLY; CDR2 reads FYNNEI. The CDR3 length is 12 residues. This clonotype was obtained from a female donor with multiple sclerosis, enrolled in a pregnancy study. The material was CD4+ T cells from peripheral blood mononuclear cells, obtained in the first trimester of pregnancy. The chain employs TRBV2 and TRBJ2-1; TRBD1 might be the D (5 bases). As DNA, the CDR3 is TGTGCCAGCAGTGCGAGGCAGGGCACTCCGTTCTTC. Translated: CASSARQGTPFF.